The 21 T cell receptor beta chains reported below all come from one sample, sequenced in a study of control samples from healthy donors and cancer patients. Method: immunoSEQ multiplex PCR; TCRdb's copy keeps in-frame clones and lacks some. This table has 140,000 or so clones, around 94% appearing once. Sample: PBMCs. The receptors were gathered from a man in his 60s with colorectal cancer.

The chain combines TRBV4-3 with TRBJ2-2; D is possibly TRBD1 (7 bases). Germline V gene lookup returns CDR1 LGHNA and CDR2 YSLEER. The ends were cut back, 0 bases at V and 3 bases at J, with 17 bases in the middle. This CDR3 is built from 18 residues. CDR3 sequence: CASSQDLQGGGYTGELFF. Written as DNA, the CDR3 is TGCGCCAGCAGCCAAGACCTCCAGGGGGGCGGTTACACCGGGGAGCTGTTTTTT.

The gene calls are TRBV11-2 and TRBJ2-6; no reliable D call. This CDR3 comprises 13 residues. V gave up 7 bases and J gave up 0 bases, with 4 bases separating them. Germline CDR1 is SGHAT and CDR2 is FQNNGV. The CDR3 DNA is TGTGCCAGCATCCTCTCTGGGGCCAACGTCCTGACTTTC. Translation gives CASILSGANVLTF. Full variable domain (outside the CDR3, taken from reference TRBV11-2 and TRBJ2-6): EAGVAQSPRYKIIEKRQSVAFWCNPISGHATLYWYQQILGQGPKLLIQFQNNGVVDDSQLPKDRFSAERLKGVDSTLKIQPAKLEDSAVYLCASILSGANVLTFGAGSRLTVL.

The CDR3 bases are TGCAGCGTTGCCCGACAGCCGAACACTGAAGCTTTCTTT. Translated: CSVARQPNTEAFF. The chain uses TRBV29-1 and TRBJ1-1, with a weak D call TRBD1 (5 bases). The CDR3 consists of 13 residues. Trimming left V 4 bases short and J 1 base short, with 10 bases between. The germline CDR1 and CDR2 sequences are SQVTM and ANQGSEA.

V is TRBV29-1 and J is TRBJ1-1; TRBD1 might be the D (5 bases). V was cut by 2 bases and J by 1 base, with 8 bases left in between. The CDR3 runs 13 residues. CDR1 SQVTM and CDR2 ANQGSEA come from the germline V gene. As DNA, the CDR3 is TGCAGCGTTGAAAATCAGGGGAACACTGAAGCTTTCTTT. Translating gives CSVENQGNTEAFF.

V gene TRBV11-2 combines with J gene TRBJ2-3, with a possible D match to TRBD1 (6 bases). Trimming took off 7 bases at V and 9 bases at J, with 14 bases between the two ends. This CDR3 spans 12 amino acids. Germline V CDR1 and CDR2: SGHAT, FQNNGV. The CDR3 reads CASTVGAITQYF. CDR3 in DNA: TGTGCCAGCACCGTGGGGGCTATCACGCAGTATTTT.

J is TRBJ1-1 and V is TRBV5-1, with D hard to call. The germline V gene encodes CDR1 SGHRS and CDR2 YFSETQ. V lost 0 bases, J lost 8 bases, and 14 bases lay in between. The CDR3 is 14 amino acids. CDR3 loop: CASSLGVSGEEAFF. The CDR3 nucleotides are TGCGCCAGCAGCTTGGGAGTGTCCGGGGAGGAAGCTTTCTTT.

This chain uses TRBV4-1 with TRBJ2-2, with D maybe TRBD2 (6 bases). In germline, CDR1 is MGHRA, CDR2 YSYEKL. The CDR3 is 17 residues long. With 8 bases removed from V and 2 bases from J, the gap between germline ends came to 21 bases. CDR3 bases: TGCGCCAGCCGACTCCAGGAGGGAGCAGCAAACACCGGGGAGCTGTTTTTT. Translation gives CASRLQEGAANTGELFF.

The CDR3 DNA reads TGTGCCAGCAGCTTGTGGGACAGCTCCTACGAGCAGTACTTC. Protein product: CASSLWDSSYEQYF. The chain carries TRBV5-5 and TRBJ2-7, with 7 bases aligning to TRBD1. The CDR3 contains 14 residues. Trimming at V came to 1 base and at J to 0 bases, leaving 1 base not matched to a gene. The germline V gene encodes CDR1 SGHKS and CDR2 YYEKEE (reference sequence).

The genes are TRBV6-6 and TRBJ2-5, with D possibly being TRBD2 (6 bases). The V gene lost 6 bases and the J gene lost 2 bases, with 13 bases spanning the gap. CDR1 is MNHNY, CDR2 SVGAGI, per germline (reference sequence). The CDR3 is made up of 14 amino acids. CDR3 in DNA: TGTGCCAGCAGCCAGACTAGAAGTCAAGAGACCCAGTACTTC. Translation: CASSQTRSQETQYF.

The chain carries TRBV4-1 and TRBJ1-3, with D uncertain. The CDR3 is made up of 15 amino acids. CDR1 is MGHRA and CDR2 is YSYEKL in the germline V gene. Trimming took off 5 bases at V and 1 base at J, with 12 bases between the two ends. The CDR3 loop reads CASSLRAGSGNTIYF. DNA for the CDR3: TGCGCCAGCAGCTTAAGAGCGGGGTCTGGAAACACCATATATTTT.

The chain uses TRBV27 and TRBJ2-2, with a possible D match to TRBD1 (6 bases). The CDR3 covers 12 residues. Trimming pared 5 bases from V and 8 bases from J, leaving 9 bases between. Per the germline V gene, CDR1 is MNHEY and CDR2 is SMNVEV (reference sequence). The CDR3 DNA reads as TGTGCCAGCAGTCCAAGGGGGGGGGAGCTGTTTTTT. Its protein product is CASSPRGGELFF.

The rearrangement joins TRBV5-1 to TRBJ2-5, with TRBD2 identical over 8 bases. The germline gives CDR1 SGHRS, CDR2 YFSETQ. This CDR3 comprises 15 residues. Trimming at V came to 0 bases and at J to 2 bases, leaving 3 bases not matched to a gene. CDR3 DNA sequence: TGCGCCAGCAGCTTGGAGGCTAGCGGGCAAGAGACCCAGTACTTC. Encoded protein: CASSLEASGQETQYF.

The V gene is TRBV7-9, the J gene TRBJ2-7; weak D call: TRBD1 (5 bases). CDR1 and CDR2 (germline): SEHNR, FQNEAQ (reference sequence). The V end lost 1 base, the J end lost 3 bases, and 10 bases lay between the germline ends. The CDR3 has 14 amino acids. The CDR3 sequence: CASSLETGRYEQYF. The CDR3 DNA reads as TGTGCCAGCAGCTTAGAAACAGGTCGCTACGAGCAGTACTTC.

The chain uses TRBV7-2 and TRBJ2-7; 8 bases align to TRBD2. Germline CDR1 is SGHTA and CDR2 is FQGNSA. V lost 3 bases to trimming and J lost 6 bases; unmatched junction nucleotides: 4. The CDR3 contains 13 residues. CDR3 region: CASSLTSAIEQYF. Here the CDR3 DNA reads TGTGCCAGCAGCTTGACTAGCGCCATCGAGCAGTACTTC.

This rearrangement joins TRBV10-3 to TRBJ2-5, with D tentatively TRBD2 (7 bases). V was trimmed by 6 bases and J by 5 bases, leaving 19 bases between them. The germline V gene encodes CDR1 ENHRY and CDR2 SYGVKD. CDR3 length: 15 amino acids. This CDR3 reads CAISPRGGDSETQYF. For the CDR3, the DNA is TGTGCCATCAGCCCGAGGGGGGGGGATTCTGAGACCCAGTACTTC.

The count of this clone is one. Other nucleotide sequences in the sample specify the same CDR3. V usage is TRBV6-5 and J usage is TRBJ1-5; the D gene is possibly TRBD1 (5 bases). This CDR3 has 13 amino acids. Germline V gene sequence: CDR1 MNHEY, CDR2 SVGAGI. Between the trimmed V and J ends, which lost 6 bases and 2 bases, there was a span of 8 bases. In nucleotides, the CDR3 is TGTGCCAGCAGGGGGCAGGGCAATCAGCCCCAGCATTTT. Translating it yields CASRGQGNQPQHF.

A remark on this clone: Other DNA sequences from this sample encode an identical CDR3 as well. The chain joins TRBV19 to TRBJ1-1, with unresolved D. The V gene's germline CDR1 is LNHDA and CDR2 SQIVND (reference sequence). This CDR3 region has 12 residues. Trimming took off 5 bases at V and 2 bases at J, with 6 bases between the two ends. DNA for the CDR3: TGTGCCAGTAGTCCCACCAACACTGAAGCTTTCTTT. Amino acid sequence: CASSPTNTEAFF.

The rearrangement links TRBV19 to TRBJ1-5; D might be TRBD1 (6 bases). Germline lookup yields CDR1 LNHDA and CDR2 SQIVND (reference sequence). The CDR3 contains 16 residues. V was shortened by 5 bases and J by 7 bases, with 21 bases between the two germline ends. The CDR3 loop reads CASSPPGGGGGQPQHF. The CDR3, as DNA: TGTGCCAGTAGTCCCCCGGGGGGGGGCGGAGGCCAGCCCCAGCATTTT.

The chain carries TRBV6-5 and TRBJ2-1; a possible D gene is TRBD2 (5 bases). V shed 5 bases and J shed 10 bases, with 9 bases lying between them. Germline V gene lookup returns CDR1 MNHEY and CDR2 SVGAGI. There are 11 residues in the CDR3. The CDR3 DNA reads as TGTGCCAGCAGTCAGCGGCACGAGCAGTTCTTC. Amino acids: CASSQRHEQFF.

The V and J genes are TRBV11-2 and TRBJ1-1; D unresolved. This CDR3 has 13 amino acids. In germline, CDR1 is SGHAT, CDR2 FQNNGV. Trimming removed 6 bases at V and 0 bases at J, with 8 bases between. The CDR3 reads CASRVNVNTEAFF. The CDR3 DNA sequence: TGTGCCAGCAGAGTTAACGTGAACACTGAAGCTTTCTTT.

The J gene is TRBJ1-2, the V gene TRBV19; the match to TRBD1 covers 9 bases. This CDR3 is 16 amino acids long. Germline CDR1 and CDR2: LNHDA and SQIVND (reference sequence). The V segment lost 5 bases and the J segment 4 bases; nucleotides outside the gene matches: 11. CDR3 protein: CASSAPSGTGSYGYTF. The CDR3 region has the DNA TGTGCCAGTAGTGCCCCCTCCGGGACAGGGTCCTATGGCTACACCTTC.